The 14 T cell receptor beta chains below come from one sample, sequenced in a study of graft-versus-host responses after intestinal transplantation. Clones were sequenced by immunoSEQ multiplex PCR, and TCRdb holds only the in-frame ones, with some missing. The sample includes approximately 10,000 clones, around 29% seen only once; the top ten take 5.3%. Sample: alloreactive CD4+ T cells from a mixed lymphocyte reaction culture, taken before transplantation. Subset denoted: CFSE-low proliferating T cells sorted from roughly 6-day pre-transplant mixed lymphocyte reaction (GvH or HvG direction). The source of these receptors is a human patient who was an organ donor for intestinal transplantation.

The CDR3 loop is CASRIRSTDTQYF. The CDR3 bases are TGTGCCAGCAGGATCCGGAGCACAGATACGCAGTATTTT. This chain links TRBV5-6 with TRBJ2-3; D not resolved. Trimming shortened V by 5 bases and J by 0 bases, and 7 bases separated the two germline ends. The CDR3 is 13 residues long. The germline V gene encodes CDR1 SGHDT and CDR2 YYEEEE.

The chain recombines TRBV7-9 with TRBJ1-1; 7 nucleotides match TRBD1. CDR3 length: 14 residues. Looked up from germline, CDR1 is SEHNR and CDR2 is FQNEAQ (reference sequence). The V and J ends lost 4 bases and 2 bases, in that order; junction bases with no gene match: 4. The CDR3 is CASSWGQTNTEAFF. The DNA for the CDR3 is TGTGCCAGCAGCTGGGGACAGACTAACACTGAAGCTTTCTTT.

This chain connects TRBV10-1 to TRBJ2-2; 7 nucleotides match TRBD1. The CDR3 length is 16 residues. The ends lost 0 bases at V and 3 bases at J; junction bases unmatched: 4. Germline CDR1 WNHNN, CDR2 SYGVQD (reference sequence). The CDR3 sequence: CASSESDRVYTGELFF. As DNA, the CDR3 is TGCGCCAGCAGTGAGTCCGACAGGGTGTACACCGGGGAGCTGTTTTTT.

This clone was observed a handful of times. CDR3 in amino acids: CASSLEQGRNYGYTF. CDR3 DNA: TGTGCCAGCAGTTTAGAACAGGGTAGAAACTATGGCTACACCTTC. The genes are TRBV27 and TRBJ1-2; maybe TRBD1 (6 bases). The CDR3 length is 15 residues. Germline values: CDR1 MNHEY, CDR2 SMNVEV (reference sequence). V lost 2 bases and J lost 2, with 12 bases in between.

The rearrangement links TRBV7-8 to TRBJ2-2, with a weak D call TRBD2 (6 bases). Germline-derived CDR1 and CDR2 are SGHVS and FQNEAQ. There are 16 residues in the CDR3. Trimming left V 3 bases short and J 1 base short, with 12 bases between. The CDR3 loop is CASSLMLGLNTGELFF. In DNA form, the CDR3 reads TGTGCCAGCAGCTTGATGTTGGGACTGAACACCGGGGAGCTGTTTTTT. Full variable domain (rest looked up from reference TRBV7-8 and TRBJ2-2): GAGVSQSPRYKVAKRGQDVALRCDPISGHVSLFWYQQALGQGPEFLTYFQNEAQLDKSGLPSDRFFAERPEGSVSTLKIQRTQQEDSAVYLCASSLMLGLNTGELFFGEGSRLTVL.

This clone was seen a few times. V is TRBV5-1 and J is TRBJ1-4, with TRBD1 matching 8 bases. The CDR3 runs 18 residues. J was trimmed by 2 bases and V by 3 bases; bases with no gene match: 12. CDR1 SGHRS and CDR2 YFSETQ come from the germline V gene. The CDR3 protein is CASSSLVPGQATNEKLFF. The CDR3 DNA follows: TGCGCCAGCAGCTCCCTCGTCCCGGGACAGGCCACTAATGAAAAACTGTTTTTT.

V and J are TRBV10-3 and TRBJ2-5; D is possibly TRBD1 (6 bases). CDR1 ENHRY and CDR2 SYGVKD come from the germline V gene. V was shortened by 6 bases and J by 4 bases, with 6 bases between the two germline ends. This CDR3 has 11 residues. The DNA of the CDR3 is TGTGCCATCAGACAGGGAGAGACCCAGTACTTC. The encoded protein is CAIRQGETQYF.

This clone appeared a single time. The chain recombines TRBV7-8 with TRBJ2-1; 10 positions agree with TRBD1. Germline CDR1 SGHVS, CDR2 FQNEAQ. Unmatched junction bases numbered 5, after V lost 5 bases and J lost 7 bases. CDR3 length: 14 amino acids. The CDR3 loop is CASSRQGAGNEQFF. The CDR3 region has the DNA TGTGCCAGCAGCAGACAGGGGGCGGGAAATGAGCAGTTCTTC.

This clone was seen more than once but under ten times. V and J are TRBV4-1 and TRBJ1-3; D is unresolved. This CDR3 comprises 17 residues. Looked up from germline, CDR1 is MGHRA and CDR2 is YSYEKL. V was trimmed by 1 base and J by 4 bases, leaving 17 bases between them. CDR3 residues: CASSQVGRWDTGNTIYF. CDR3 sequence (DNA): TGCGCCAGCAGCCAAGTGGGAAGGTGGGATACGGGAAACACCATATATTTT.

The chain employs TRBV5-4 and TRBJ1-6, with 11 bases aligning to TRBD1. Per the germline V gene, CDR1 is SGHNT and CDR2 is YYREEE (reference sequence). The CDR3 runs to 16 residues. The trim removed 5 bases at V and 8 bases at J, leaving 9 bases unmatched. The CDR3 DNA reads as TGTGCCAGCAGGGAAGGACAGGGGGCGGTGTATTCACCCCTCCACTTT. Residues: CASREGQGAVYSPLHF.

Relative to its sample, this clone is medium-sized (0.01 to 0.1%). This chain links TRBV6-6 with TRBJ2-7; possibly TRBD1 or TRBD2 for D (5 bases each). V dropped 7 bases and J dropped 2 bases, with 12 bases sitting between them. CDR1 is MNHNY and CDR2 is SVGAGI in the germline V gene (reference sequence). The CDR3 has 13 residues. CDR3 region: CASKGTEAYEQYF. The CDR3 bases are TGTGCCAGCAAGGGGACGGAGGCCTACGAGCAGTACTTC.

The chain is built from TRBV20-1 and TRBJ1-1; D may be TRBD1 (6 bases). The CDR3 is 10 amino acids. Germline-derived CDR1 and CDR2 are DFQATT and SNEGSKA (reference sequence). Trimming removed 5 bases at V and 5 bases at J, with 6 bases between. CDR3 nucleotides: TGCAGTGCTGACAGGACTGAAGCTTTCTTT. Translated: CSADRTEAFF.

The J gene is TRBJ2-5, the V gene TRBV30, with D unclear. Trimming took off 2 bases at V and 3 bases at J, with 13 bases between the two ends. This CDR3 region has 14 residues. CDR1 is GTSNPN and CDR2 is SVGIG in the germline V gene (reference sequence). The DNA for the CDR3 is TGTGCCTGGAGTTTACAATTGGGGAAAGAGACCCAGTACTTC. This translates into CAWSLQLGKETQYF.

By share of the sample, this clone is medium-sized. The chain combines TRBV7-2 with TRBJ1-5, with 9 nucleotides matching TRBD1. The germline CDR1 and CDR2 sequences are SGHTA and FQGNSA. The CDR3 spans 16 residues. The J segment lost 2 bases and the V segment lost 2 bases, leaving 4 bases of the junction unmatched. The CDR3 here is CASSLTGGAGNQPQHF. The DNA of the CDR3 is TGTGCCAGCAGCTTAACAGGGGGCGCAGGCAATCAGCCCCAGCATTTT. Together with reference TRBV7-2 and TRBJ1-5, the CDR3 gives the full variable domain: GAGVSQSPSNKVTEKGKDVELRCDPISGHTALYWYRQSLGQGLEFLIYFQGNSAPDKSGLPSDRFSAERTGGSVSTLTIQRTQQEDSAVYLCASSLTGGAGNQPQHFGDGTRLSIL.